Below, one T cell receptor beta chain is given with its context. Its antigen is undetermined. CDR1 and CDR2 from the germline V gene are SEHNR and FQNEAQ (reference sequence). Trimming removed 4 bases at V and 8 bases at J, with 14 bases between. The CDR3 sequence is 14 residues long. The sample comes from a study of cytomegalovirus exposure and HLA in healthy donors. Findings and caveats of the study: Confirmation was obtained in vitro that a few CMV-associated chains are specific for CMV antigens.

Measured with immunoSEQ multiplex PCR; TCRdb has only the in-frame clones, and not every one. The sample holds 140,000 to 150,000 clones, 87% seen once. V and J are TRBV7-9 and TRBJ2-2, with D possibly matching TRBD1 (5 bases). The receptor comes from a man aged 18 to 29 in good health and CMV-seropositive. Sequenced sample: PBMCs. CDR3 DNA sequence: TGTGCCAGCAGCTCGTTCACAGGAATGGGGGAGCTGTTTTTT. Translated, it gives CASSSFTGMGELFF.